This T cell receptor (beta chain) was observed in a study of early T cells in non-severe SARS-CoV-2 infection. This clonotype was seen repeatedly, ten times or more. TCRdb re-called the 5' RACE reads through MiXCR, storing one row per CDR3 protein. The sample holds about 67,000 distinct CDR3 sequences, under 14% seen once. V was cut by 4 bases and J by 1 base, with 10 bases left in between. The CDR3 runs 13 residues. Germline CDR1 reads SQVTM; CDR2 reads ANQGSEA. Material: whole blood. The clonotype was recovered from an adult who was a healthcare worker with PCR-confirmed SARS-CoV-2 infection or an uninfected control (not recorded which). The rearrangement joins TRBV29-1 to TRBJ2-5; possibly TRBD2 for D (6 bases). The CDR3 region has the DNA TGCAGCGTTGCTCCGACTAGCCAAGAGACCCAGTACTTC. The encoded protein is CSVAPTSQETQYF.